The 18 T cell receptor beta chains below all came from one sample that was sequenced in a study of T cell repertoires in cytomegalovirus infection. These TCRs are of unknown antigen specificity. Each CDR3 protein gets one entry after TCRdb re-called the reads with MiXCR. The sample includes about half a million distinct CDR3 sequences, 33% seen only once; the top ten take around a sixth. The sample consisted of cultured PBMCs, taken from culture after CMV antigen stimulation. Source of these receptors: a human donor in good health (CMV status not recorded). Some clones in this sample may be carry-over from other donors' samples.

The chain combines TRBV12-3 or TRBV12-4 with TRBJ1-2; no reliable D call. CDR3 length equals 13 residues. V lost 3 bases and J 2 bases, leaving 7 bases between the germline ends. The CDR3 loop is CASSLAVNYGYTF. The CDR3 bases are TGTGCCAGCAGTTTGGCGGTGAACTATGGCTACACCTTC.

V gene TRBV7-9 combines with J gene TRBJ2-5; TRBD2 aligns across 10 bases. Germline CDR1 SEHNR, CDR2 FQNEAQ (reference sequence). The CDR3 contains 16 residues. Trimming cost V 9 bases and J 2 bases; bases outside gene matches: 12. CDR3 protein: CARPSSGSSEQETQYF. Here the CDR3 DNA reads TGTGCCAGGCCATCTAGCGGGAGTTCGGAGCAAGAGACCCAGTACTTC.

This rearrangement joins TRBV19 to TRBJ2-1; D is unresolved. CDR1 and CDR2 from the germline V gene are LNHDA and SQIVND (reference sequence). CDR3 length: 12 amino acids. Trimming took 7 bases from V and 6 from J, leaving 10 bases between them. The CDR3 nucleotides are TGTGCCAGTAATTCTAGGGCCAATGAGCAGTTCTTC. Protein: CASNSRANEQFF.

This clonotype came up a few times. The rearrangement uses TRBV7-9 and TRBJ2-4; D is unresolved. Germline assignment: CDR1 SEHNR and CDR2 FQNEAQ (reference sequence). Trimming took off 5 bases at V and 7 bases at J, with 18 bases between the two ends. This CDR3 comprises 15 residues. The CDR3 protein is CASSTTPPVGNIQYF. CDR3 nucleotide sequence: TGTGCCAGCAGCACTACCCCCCCAGTTGGGAACATTCAGTACTTC.

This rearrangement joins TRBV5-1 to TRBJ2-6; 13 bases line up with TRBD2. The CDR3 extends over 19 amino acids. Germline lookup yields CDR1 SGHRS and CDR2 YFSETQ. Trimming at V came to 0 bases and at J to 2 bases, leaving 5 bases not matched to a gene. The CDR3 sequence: CASSLALAGGLAGANVLTF. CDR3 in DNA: TGCGCCAGCAGCTTGGCACTAGCGGGAGGGCTGGCTGGGGCCAACGTCCTGACTTTC.

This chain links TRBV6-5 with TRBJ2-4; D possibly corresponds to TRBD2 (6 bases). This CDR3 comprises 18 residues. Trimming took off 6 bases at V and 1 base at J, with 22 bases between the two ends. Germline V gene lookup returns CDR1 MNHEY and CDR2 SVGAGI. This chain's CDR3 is CASSPGGIWESAKNIQYF. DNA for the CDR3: TGTGCCAGCAGCCCTGGCGGGATTTGGGAGTCCGCCAAAAACATTCAGTACTTC.

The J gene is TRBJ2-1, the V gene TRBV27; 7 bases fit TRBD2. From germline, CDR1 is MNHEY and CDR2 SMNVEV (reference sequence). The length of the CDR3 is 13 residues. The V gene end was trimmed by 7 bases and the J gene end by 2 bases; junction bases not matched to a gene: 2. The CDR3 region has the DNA TGTGCCAGCACTAGCGGAACCTACAATGAGCAGTTCTTC. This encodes CASTSGTYNEQFF.

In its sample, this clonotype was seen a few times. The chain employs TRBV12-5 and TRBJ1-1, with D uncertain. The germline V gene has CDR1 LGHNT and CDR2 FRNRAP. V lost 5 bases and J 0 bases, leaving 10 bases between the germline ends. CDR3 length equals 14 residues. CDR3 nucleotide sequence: TGTGCTAGTGGTCCCAATCTTATGAACACTGAAGCTTTCTTT. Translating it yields CASGPNLMNTEAFF. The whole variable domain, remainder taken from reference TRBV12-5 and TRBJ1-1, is DARVTQTPRHKVTEMGQEVTMRCQPILGHNTVFWYRQTMMQGLELLAYFRNRAPLDDSGMPKDRFSAEMPDATLATLKIQPSEPRDSAVYFCASGPNLMNTEAFFGQGTRLTVV.

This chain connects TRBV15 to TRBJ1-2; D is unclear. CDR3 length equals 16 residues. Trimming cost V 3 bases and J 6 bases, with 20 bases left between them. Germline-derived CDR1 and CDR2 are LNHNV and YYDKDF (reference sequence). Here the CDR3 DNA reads TGTGCCACCAGCAGTCAAGGACCGACGTCCCGGGATGGCTACACCTTC. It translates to CATSSQGPTSRDGYTF.

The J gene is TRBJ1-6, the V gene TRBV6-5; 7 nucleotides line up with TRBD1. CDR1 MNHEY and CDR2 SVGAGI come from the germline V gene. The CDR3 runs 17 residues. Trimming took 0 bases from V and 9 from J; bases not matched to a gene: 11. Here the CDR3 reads CASSYSWTGQYVSPLHF. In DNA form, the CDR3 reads TGTGCCAGCAGTTACTCGTGGACGGGACAGTACGTTTCACCCCTCCACTTT.

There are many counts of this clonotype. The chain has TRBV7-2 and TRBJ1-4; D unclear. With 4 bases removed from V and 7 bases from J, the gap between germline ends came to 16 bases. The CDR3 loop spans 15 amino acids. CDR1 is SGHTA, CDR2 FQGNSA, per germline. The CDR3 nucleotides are TGTGCCAGCAGCTCCTACTTTCTACGCGGTGAAAAACTGTTTTTT. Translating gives CASSSYFLRGEKLFF.

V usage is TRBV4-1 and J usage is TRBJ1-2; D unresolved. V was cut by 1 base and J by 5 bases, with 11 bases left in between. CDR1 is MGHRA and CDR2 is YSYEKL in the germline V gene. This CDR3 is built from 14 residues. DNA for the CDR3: TGCGCCAGCAGCCAAGTCAGGTCAATGTATGGCTACACCTTC. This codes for CASSQVRSMYGYTF.

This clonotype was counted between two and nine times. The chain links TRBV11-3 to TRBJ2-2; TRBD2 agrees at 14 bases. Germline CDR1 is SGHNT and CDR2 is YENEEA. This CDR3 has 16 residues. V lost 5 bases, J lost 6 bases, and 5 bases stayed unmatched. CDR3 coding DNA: TGTGCCAGCAGCCACGGGACTAGCGGGAGTCCCGGGGAGCTGTTTTTT. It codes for CASSHGTSGSPGELFF. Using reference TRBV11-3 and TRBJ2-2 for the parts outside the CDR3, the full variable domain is EAGVVQSPRYKIIEKKQPVAFWCNPISGHNTLYWYLQNLGQGPELLIRYENEEAVDDSQLPKDRFSAERLKGVDSTLKIQPAELGDSAVYLCASSHGTSGSPGELFFGEGSRLTVL.

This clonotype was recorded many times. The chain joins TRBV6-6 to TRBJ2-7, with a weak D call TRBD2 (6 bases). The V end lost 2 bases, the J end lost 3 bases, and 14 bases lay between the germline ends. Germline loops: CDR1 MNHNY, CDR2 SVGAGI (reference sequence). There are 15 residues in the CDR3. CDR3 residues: CASSYPMGLVYEQYF. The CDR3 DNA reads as TGTGCCAGCAGTTACCCAATGGGACTCGTCTACGAGCAGTACTTC.

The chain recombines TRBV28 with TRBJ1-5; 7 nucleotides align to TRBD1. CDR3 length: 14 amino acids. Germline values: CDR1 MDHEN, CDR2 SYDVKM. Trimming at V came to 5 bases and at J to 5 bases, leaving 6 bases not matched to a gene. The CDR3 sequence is CASSTTGYHQPQHF. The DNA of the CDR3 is TGTGCCAGCAGTACGACAGGGTACCATCAGCCCCAGCATTTT.

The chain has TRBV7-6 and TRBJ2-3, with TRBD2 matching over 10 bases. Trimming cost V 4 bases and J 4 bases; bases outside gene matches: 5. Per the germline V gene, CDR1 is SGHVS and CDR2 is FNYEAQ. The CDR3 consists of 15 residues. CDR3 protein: CASSSAGGPADTQYF. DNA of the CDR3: TGTGCCAGCAGCTCAGCGGGAGGGCCGGCAGATACGCAGTATTTT.

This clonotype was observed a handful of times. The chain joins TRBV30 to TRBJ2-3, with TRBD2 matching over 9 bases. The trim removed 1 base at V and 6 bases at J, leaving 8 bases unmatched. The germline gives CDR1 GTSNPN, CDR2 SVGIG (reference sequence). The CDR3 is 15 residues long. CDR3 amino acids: CAWSESSGSTDTQYF. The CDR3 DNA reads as TGTGCCTGGAGTGAGAGTAGCGGGAGTACGGATACGCAGTATTTT.

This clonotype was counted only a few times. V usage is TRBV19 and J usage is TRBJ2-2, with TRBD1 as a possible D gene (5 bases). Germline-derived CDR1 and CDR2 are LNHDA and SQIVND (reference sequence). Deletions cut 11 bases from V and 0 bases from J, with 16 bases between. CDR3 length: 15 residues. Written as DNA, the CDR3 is TGTGCCGTCCAGGGTTTACCCGCGAACACCGGGGAGCTGTTTTTT. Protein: CAVQGLPANTGELFF.